The sequence of this T cell receptor beta chain was determined in a study of T-cell reconstitution after alpha-beta-depleted transplantation in children. There are many counts of this clonotype. It was with unique molecular identifiers that the TCRbeta library was prepared. TCRdb re-derived calls from the PCR reads in MiXCR, one entry per CDR3 protein. This table holds some 590,000 distinct CDR3 sequences, 10% to 13% found once. CDR1 and CDR2 (germline): SQVTM, ANQGSEA. The CDR3 is 14 residues long. V shed 3 bases, J shed 7 bases, and the junction held 7 bases outside the gene matches. The sample consisted of PBMCs from the stem cell graft donor, taken from the stem cell graft. This receptor was identified in a human donor who donated a stem cell graft to a child with acute myeloid leukemia. The rearrangement uses TRBV29-1 and TRBJ1-1; TRBD1 matches 11 bases. Written as DNA, the CDR3 is TGCAGCGTTGAGATGGGGACAGGGGGTCTTGAAGCTTTCTTT. This encodes CSVEMGTGGLEAFF. Variable domain in full (rest from reference TRBV29-1 and TRBJ1-1): SAVISQKPSRDICQRGTSLTIQCQVDSQVTMMFWYRQQPGQSLTLIATANQGSEATYESGFVIDKFPISRPNLTFSTLTVSNMSPEDSSIYLCSVEMGTGGLEAFFGQGTRLTVV.